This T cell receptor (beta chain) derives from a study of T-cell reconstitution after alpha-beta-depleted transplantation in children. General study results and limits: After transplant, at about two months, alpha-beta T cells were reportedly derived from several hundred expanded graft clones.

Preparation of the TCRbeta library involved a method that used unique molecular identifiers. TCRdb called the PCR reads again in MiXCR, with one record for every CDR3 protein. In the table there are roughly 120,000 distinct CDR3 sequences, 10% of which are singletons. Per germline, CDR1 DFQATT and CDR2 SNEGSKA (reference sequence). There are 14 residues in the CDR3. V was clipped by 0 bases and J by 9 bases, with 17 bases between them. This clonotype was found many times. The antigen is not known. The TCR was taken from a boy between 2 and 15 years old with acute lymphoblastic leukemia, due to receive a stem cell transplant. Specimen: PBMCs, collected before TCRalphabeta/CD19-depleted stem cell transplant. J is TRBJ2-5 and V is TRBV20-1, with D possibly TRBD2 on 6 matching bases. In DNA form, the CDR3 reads TGCAGTGCTAGAGATGAGACGGCGGGACTGGCCCAGTACTTC. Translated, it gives CSARDETAGLAQYF.